This T cell receptor beta chain was documented in a study of CD8 T cells in ankylosing spondylitis. MiXCR, applied by TCRdb to the 5' RACE reads, yields one record per CDR3 protein. The table lists about 170,000 distinct CDR3 sequences, 15% to 20% of them singletons. Germline V gene lookup returns CDR1 SGHTA and CDR2 FQGNSA. This CDR3 has 14 residues. The V gene lost 3 bases and the J gene lost 1 base, with 9 bases spanning the gap. This clonotype was found a few times. This rearrangement joins TRBV7-2 to TRBJ1-1; possibly TRBD1 for D (5 bases). The sequenced material came from blood, either unsorted or a sorted T cell fraction (not recorded which). The source of this sequence is a male donor with ankylosing spondylitis or in good health (not recorded which). Here the CDR3 reads CASSFRVRNTEAFF. In DNA, the CDR3 is TGTGCCAGCAGCTTCAGGGTCCGGAACACTGAAGCTTTCTTT. Full variable domain (outside the CDR3, taken from reference TRBV7-2 and TRBJ1-1): GAGVSQSPSNKVTEKGKDVELRCDPISGHTALYWYRQSLGQGLEFLIYFQGNSAPDKSGLPSDRFSAERTGGSVSTLTIQRTQQEDSAVYLCASSFRVRNTEAFFGQGTRLTVV.